Listed below are T cell receptor beta chains from one sample, sequenced in a study of cytomegalovirus exposure and HLA in healthy donors. Some clones are missing from TCRdb's copy, which holds only in-frame ones; the method was immunoSEQ multiplex PCR. The table lists 84,000 or so clones, under 80% of them singletons. The sample taken for sequencing was PBMCs. These receptors were taken from a male donor in good health and CMV-seronegative. Both conserved end residues are part of each CDR3. A D gene is named only where the DNA matches it firmly. For some rows the clone size is stated as once, few or many, or as a class when expanded; others skip it.

CDR3 DNA,CDR3 protein,V gene,D gene,J gene,clone size
TGTGCCAGTTTCGACAGGGGTGCCTACGAGCAGTACTTC,CASFDRGAYEQYF,TRBV6-6,TRBD1,TRBJ2-7,few
TGTGCCAGCAGCTTCCGCGGGGGACAGGACAACTATGGCTACACCTTC,CASSFRGGQDNYGYTF,TRBV7-2,TRBD1,TRBJ1-2,.
TGTGCCAGCAGCCCTGGACTAGCGGGAGAGCTCCCCGAGCAGTACTTC,CASSPGLAGELPEQYF,TRBV28,TRBD2,TRBJ2-7,few
TGTGCCAGCAGTATAGATATATACACTGAAGCTTTCTTT,CASSIDIYTEAFF,TRBV6-6,.,TRBJ1-1,.
TGTGCCAGCACAGACAGGGGAGGCTATGGCTACACCTTC,CASTDRGGYGYTF,TRBV6-1,TRBD1,TRBJ1-2,.
TGTGCCAGCACAGCTAGCTCAGGATACACAGATACGCAGTATTTT,CASTASSGYTDTQYF,TRBV9,.,TRBJ2-3,.
TGTGCCAGCAGCGTAGGGGCAGGGCTGAACACTGAAGCTTTCTTT,CASSVGAGLNTEAFF,TRBV9,.,TRBJ1-1,.
TGCGCCAGCAGCCCAACAGGGACTAGCGGGATCTACGAGCAGTACTTC,CASSPTGTSGIYEQYF,TRBV5-1,TRBD2,TRBJ2-7,.
TGTGCCAGCAGCTGGAGGTCGGGTTCGGGCTACGAGCAGTACTTC,CASSWRSGSGYEQYF,TRBV5-6,.,TRBJ2-7,.
TGTGCCAGCAGCTTGACAGACTCTGGAAACACCATATATTTT,CASSLTDSGNTIYF,TRBV7-2,.,TRBJ1-3,.
TGTGCCAGCAGCTCTACAGGGTCAACTAATGAAAAACTGTTTTTT,CASSSTGSTNEKLFF,TRBV11-2,.,TRBJ1-4,.
TGCAGTGCTAGAGAATACAGGGATGTGTTCTTC,CSAREYRDVFF,TRBV20-1,.,TRBJ2-1,.
TGTGCCAGCAGTACAGGGGTCTCCGGGAACTATGGCTACACCTTC,CASSTGVSGNYGYTF,TRBV28,TRBD1,TRBJ1-2,.
TGTGCCAGCAGCTTGGCTCAGGGGTACGAGCAGTACTTC,CASSLAQGYEQYF,TRBV5-4,.,TRBJ2-7,few
TGTGCCAGCAGTTTAAGTCTGCTTGAAACAGGGAAGTATGGCTACACCTTC,CASSLSLLETGKYGYTF,TRBV27,.,TRBJ1-2,.
TGTGCCAGCAGCCTTTCGACAGGGGGAAATGAAAAACTGTTTTTT,CASSLSTGGNEKLFF,TRBV28,TRBD1,TRBJ1-4,.
TGTGCCAGCTCTCCCGCAGGGTATTCCACAGATACGCAGTATTTT,CASSPAGYSTDTQYF,TRBV18,.,TRBJ2-3,.
TGTGCCACCAGGAGAGGGAGAGGTTCGAACACCGGGGAGCTGTTTTTT,CATRRGRGSNTGELFF,TRBV15,.,TRBJ2-2,.
TGTGCCAGCTCACCAAACATGGACACTGAAGCTTTCTTT,CASSPNMDTEAFF,TRBV18,.,TRBJ1-1,.
TGTGCCAGCAGCGTCTTGGGGGGCTCTGGAAACACCATATATTTT,CASSVLGGSGNTIYF,TRBV9,.,TRBJ1-3,.
TGTGCCAGCTGGGACAGGGGGTCCTACGAGCAGTACTTC,CASWDRGSYEQYF,TRBV27,TRBD1,TRBJ2-7,.
TGTGCCAGCAGTGACGGGACAGGAGGGCAGCCCCAGCATTTT,CASSDGTGGQPQHF,TRBV25-1,TRBD1,TRBJ1-5,.
TGTGCCAGCAGTGATCAGGGCAGGGTCACTGAAGCTTTCTTT,CASSDQGRVTEAFF,TRBV2,.,TRBJ1-1,.
TGTGCCTGGATGATAACAGGGGGCACAGATACGCAGTATTTT,CAWMITGGTDTQYF,TRBV30,TRBD1,TRBJ2-3,.